The rows below give T cell receptor beta chains drawn from one sample of a study of T cell changes during pregnancy in multiple sclerosis. Data came from immunoSEQ multiplex PCR; TCRdb stores just in-frame clones and leaves some out. The data contain 65,000 to 85,000 clones, 80% to 95% of them seen just once; the ten biggest clones take up 0.29%. Source: CD4+ T cells from peripheral blood mononuclear cells, taken after pregnancy. The origin of the receptors is a female donor with multiple sclerosis, enrolled in a pregnancy study. Each CDR3 is given with its conserved first and last residue. The order of the fields is clone size, D gene, V gene, J gene, CDR3 protein, CDR3 DNA. The D gene is left open where the match is weak. Size is omitted from some rows. Given values are once, few, many or a class for expanded clones.

size: -
D: TRBD2
V: TRBV27
J: TRBJ2-2
CDR3: CASSLGLAGRNTGELFF
DNA: TGTGCCAGCAGTTTAGGGCTAGCGGGACGAAACACCGGGGAGCTGTTTTTT

size: -
D: TRBD1
V: TRBV2
J: TRBJ2-7
CDR3: CASTWDRGAYEQYF
DNA: TGTGCCAGCACATGGGACAGGGGTGCCTACGAGCAGTACTTC

size: -
D: TRBD2
V: TRBV10-2
J: TRBJ2-1
CDR3: CASSDGSSGYNEQFF
DNA: TGCGCCAGCAGTGATGGTTCTAGCGGTTACAATGAGCAGTTCTTC

size: -
D: -
V: TRBV6-1
J: TRBJ2-5
CDR3: CATSLGPTSWETQYF
DNA: TGTGCCACTTCGCTAGGCCCGACTAGTTGGGAGACCCAGTACTTC

size: -
D: TRBD2
V: TRBV2
J: TRBJ2-1
CDR3: CASSERLAGYNEQFF
DNA: TGTGCCAGCAGTGAACGCCTAGCGGGTTACAATGAGCAGTTCTTC

size: -
D: -
V: TRBV5-4
J: TRBJ1-1
CDR3: CASSQVGGSFAFF
DNA: TGTGCCAGCAGCCAGGTGGGGGGTAGTTTTGCTTTCTTT

size: -
D: TRBD1
V: TRBV7-9
J: TRBJ2-7
CDR3: CASSSQDTGGVNEQYF
DNA: TGTGCCAGCAGCTCACAAGATACAGGGGGAGTCAACGAGCAGTACTTC

size: -
D: -
V: TRBV5-1
J: TRBJ2-3
CDR3: CASQVSTDTQYF
DNA: TGCGCCAGTCAGGTCAGCACAGATACGCAGTATTTT

size: -
D: TRBD1
V: TRBV4-1
J: TRBJ1-2
CDR3: CASSQHGQGPSYGYTF
DNA: TGCGCCAGCAGCCAACACGGACAGGGGCCTTCCTATGGCTACACCTTC

size: -
D: -
V: TRBV6-4
J: TRBJ1-4
CDR3: CASRDRGVVYEKLFF
DNA: TGTGCCAGCAGAGACCGGGGGGTGGTATATGAAAAACTGTTTTTT

size: -
D: -
V: TRBV10-3
J: TRBJ1-2
CDR3: CAISEYRDTNYGYTF
DNA: TGTGCCATCAGTGAGTACCGGGACACTAACTATGGCTACACCTTC

size: -
D: -
V: TRBV5-1
J: TRBJ2-2
CDR3: CASSLAQMTNTGELFF
DNA: TGCGCCAGCAGCTTGGCCCAGATGACGAACACCGGGGAGCTGTTTTTT

size: -
D: -
V: TRBV18
J: TRBJ1-5
CDR3: CASSPGENQPQHF
DNA: TGTGCCAGCTCACCAGGGGAGAATCAGCCCCAGCATTTT

size: -
D: TRBD2
V: TRBV29-1
J: TRBJ2-1
CDR3: CSVEEAGAFVQFF
DNA: TGCAGCGTTGAGGAAGCGGGAGCCTTTGTGCAGTTCTTC

size: -
D: -
V: TRBV7-9
J: TRBJ2-2
CDR3: CASSLGTYTGELFF
DNA: TGTGCCAGCAGCTTGGGGACATACACCGGGGAGCTGTTTTTT

size: -
D: TRBD1
V: TRBV5-4
J: TRBJ2-3
CDR3: CASSSRQGVYADTQYF
DNA: TGTGCCAGCAGCTCGAGACAGGGGGTTTATGCAGATACGCAGTATTTT

size: -
D: -
V: TRBV7-6
J: TRBJ1-5
CDR3: CASSLDRGGDQPQHF
DNA: TGTGCCAGCAGCTTAGACCGGGGTGGAGATCAGCCCCAGCATTTT

size: -
D: -
V: TRBV27
J: TRBJ2-3
CDR3: CASSLSRDTQYF
DNA: TGTGCCAGCTCCCTCAGCAGGGATACGCAGTATTTT

size: -
D: -
V: TRBV2
J: TRBJ2-1
CDR3: CASSEETGSYNEQFF
DNA: TGTGCCAGCAGTGAAGAAACAGGTTCCTACAATGAGCAGTTCTTC

size: -
D: TRBD2
V: TRBV14
J: TRBJ2-3
CDR3: CASSQEYGRGSPNTQYF
DNA: TGTGCCAGCAGCCAAGAATACGGGAGGGGGTCGCCGAATACGCAGTATTTT

size: -
D: TRBD1
V: TRBV5-1
J: TRBJ1-2
CDR3: CASSRTTGGGYGYTF
DNA: TGCGCCAGCAGCAGAACCACAGGGGGCGGCTATGGCTACACCTTC

size: -
D: -
V: TRBV18
J: TRBJ1-2
CDR3: CASSPPGGLLGGYGYTF
DNA: TGTGCCAGCTCACCACCTGGTGGGCTCCTCGGTGGCTATGGCTACACCTTC

size: -
D: TRBD1
V: TRBV5-1
J: TRBJ2-7
CDR3: CASSKGQEYEQYF
DNA: TGCGCCAGCAGCAAAGGACAGGAATACGAGCAGTACTTC

size: -
D: -
V: TRBV6-1
J: TRBJ1-3
CDR3: CASSEAAQGNTIYF
DNA: TGTGCCAGCAGTGAAGCGGCTCAGGGAAACACCATATATTTT

size: -
D: -
V: TRBV6-1
J: TRBJ2-3
CDR3: CASSEGGGGADTQYF
DNA: TGTGCCAGCAGTGAAGGCGGAGGGGGCGCAGATACGCAGTATTTT

size: -
D: -
V: TRBV5-1
J: TRBJ2-1
CDR3: CASSFRDSHNEQFF
DNA: TGCGCCAGCAGCTTCCGGGACTCTCACAATGAGCAGTTCTTC

size: -
D: -
V: TRBV7-8
J: TRBJ1-4
CDR3: CATAGAGEKLFF
DNA: TGTGCCACCGCAGGGGCCGGTGAAAAACTGTTTTTT

size: -
D: TRBD1
V: TRBV19
J: TRBJ1-5
CDR3: CASSGTGSNQPQHF
DNA: TGTGCCAGTAGTGGGACAGGGAGCAATCAGCCCCAGCATTTT

size: -
D: TRBD2
V: TRBV19
J: TRBJ2-1
CDR3: CASPRLAGGNPSYNEQFF
DNA: TGTGCCAGCCCTCGACTAGCGGGGGGGAACCCATCCTACAATGAGCAGTTCTTC

size: once
D: TRBD1
V: TRBV7-6
J: TRBJ1-6
CDR3: CASSRKDRAEAPHTSPLHF
DNA: TGTGCCAGCAGCCGAAAAGACAGGGCCGAGGCACCCCACACGTCACCCCTCCACTTT

size: once
D: TRBD1
V: TRBV7-9
J: TRBJ1-1
CDR3: CASSAARGQADTEAFF
DNA: TGTGCCAGCAGCGCGGCCAGGGGGCAGGCCGACACTGAAGCTTTCTTT

size: -
D: TRBD1
V: TRBV15
J: TRBJ1-2
CDR3: CATSREGTDGYTF
DNA: TGTGCCACCAGCAGAGAGGGGACAGACGGCTACACCTTC

size: -
D: -
V: TRBV30
J: TRBJ1-3
CDR3: CAWSPDISGNTIYF
DNA: TGTGCCTGGAGTCCCGACATCTCTGGAAACACCATATATTTT

size: once
D: -
V: TRBV9
J: TRBJ2-6
CDR3: CASSRGTAAAGANVLTF
DNA: TGTGCCAGCTCAAGGGGGACGGCCGCAGCAGGGGCCAACGTCCTGACTTTC

size: -
D: TRBD1
V: TRBV18
J: TRBJ1-2
CDR3: CASSRAGQEKGYTF
DNA: TGTGCCAGCTCACGAGCGGGACAGGAAAAAGGCTACACCTTC

size: -
D: -
V: TRBV5-1
J: TRBJ2-3
CDR3: CASRSPVVSTDTQYF
DNA: TGCGCCAGCAGATCACCGGTAGTTAGCACAGATACGCAGTATTTT

size: once
D: TRBD2
V: TRBV28
J: TRBJ2-5
CDR3: CASGGLAGVGSGETQYF
DNA: TGTGCCAGCGGGGGACTAGCGGGAGTTGGGAGTGGAGAGACCCAGTACTTC

size: -
D: TRBD2
V: TRBV25-1
J: TRBJ2-1
CDR3: CASSDVAGGRRFDEQFF
DNA: TGTGCCAGCAGTGATGTGGCGGGAGGACGTAGGTTCGATGAGCAGTTCTTC

size: -
D: TRBD1
V: TRBV10-2
J: TRBJ2-2
CDR3: CASRLGQGNTGELFF
DNA: TGCGCCAGCAGGTTAGGACAGGGGAACACCGGGGAGCTGTTTTTT

size: -
D: -
V: TRBV7-2
J: TRBJ2-4
CDR3: CASSGPLAKNIQYF
DNA: TGTGCCAGCAGTGGCCCCCTAGCCAAAAACATTCAGTACTTC

size: -
D: TRBD1
V: TRBV27
J: TRBJ2-3
CDR3: CASSPIRTGRGTDTQYF
DNA: TGTGCCAGCAGTCCGATACGGACAGGACGCGGCACAGATACGCAGTATTTT

size: -
D: -
V: TRBV7-9
J: TRBJ2-1
CDR3: CASSLSAATTEQFF
DNA: TGTGCCAGCAGCTTATCGGCGGCTACCACCGAGCAGTTCTTC

size: -
D: -
V: TRBV5-1
J: TRBJ2-7
CDR3: CASSFPPDEQYF
DNA: TGCGCCAGCAGCTTCCCCCCGGACGAGCAGTACTTC

size: -
D: -
V: TRBV4-2
J: TRBJ2-3
CDR3: CASSQEVQAENTQYF
DNA: TGTGCCAGCAGCCAAGAGGTACAGGCGGAGAATACGCAGTATTTT

size: -
D: TRBD1
V: TRBV7-9
J: TRBJ2-1
CDR3: CASSPSQQGATYNEQFF
DNA: TGTGCCAGCAGCCCCTCCCAGCAGGGGGCTACCTACAATGAGCAGTTCTTC

size: -
D: -
V: TRBV5-1
J: TRBJ2-6
CDR3: CASSQVLGANVLTF
DNA: TGCGCCAGCAGCCAGGTTCTGGGGGCCAACGTCCTGACTTTC

size: once
D: -
V: TRBV5-4
J: TRBJ2-5
CDR3: CATVDRHQETQYF
DNA: TGTGCCACCGTCGACAGGCACCAAGAGACCCAGTACTTC

size: once
D: TRBD2
V: TRBV6-4
J: TRBJ2-1
CDR3: CASSDSLSGKVKFF
DNA: TGTGCCAGCAGTGACTCCCTTAGCGGGAAAGTGAAGTTCTTC

size: -
D: TRBD1
V: TRBV5-1
J: TRBJ2-7
CDR3: CASSLGQGGEEQYF
DNA: TGCGCCAGCAGCTTGGGACAGGGGGGAGAAGAGCAGTACTTC

size: -
D: TRBD1
V: TRBV11-1
J: TRBJ2-2
CDR3: CASSLPSNRGTGELFF
DNA: TGTGCCAGCAGCCTCCCGAGTAACAGGGGCACCGGGGAGCTGTTTTTT

size: -
D: TRBD2
V: TRBV5-4
J: TRBJ2-3
CDR3: CASSSLAGGTDTQYF
DNA: TGTGCCAGCAGCTCGCTAGCGGGGGGCACAGATACGCAGTATTTT

size: -
D: TRBD2
V: TRBV19
J: TRBJ2-1
CDR3: CASQSGGPPNNEQFF
DNA: TGTGCCAGTCAAAGCGGGGGCCCTCCCAACAATGAGCAGTTCTTC

size: -
D: -
V: TRBV12-5
J: TRBJ1-1
CDR3: CASGFLGGVKTEAFF
DNA: TGTGCTAGTGGTTTCTTAGGGGGAGTTAAGACTGAAGCTTTCTTT

size: -
D: TRBD2
V: TRBV5-1
J: TRBJ2-3
CDR3: CASSAGGLADTQYF
DNA: TGCGCCAGCTCAGCGGGAGGCCTAGCAGATACGCAGTATTTT

size: few
D: -
V: TRBV5-1
J: TRBJ2-7
CDR3: CASSLAQGPAYEQYF
DNA: TGCGCCAGCAGCTTGGCCCAGGGTCCGGCCTACGAGCAGTACTTC

size: -
D: TRBD1
V: TRBV27
J: TRBJ1-1
CDR3: CASKPGQGNMNTEAFF
DNA: TGTGCCAGTAAACCGGGACAGGGAAATATGAACACTGAAGCTTTCTTT

size: once
D: -
V: TRBV5-6
J: TRBJ1-3
CDR3: CASSSRAGSGNTIYF
DNA: TGTGCCAGCAGTTCCCGCGCAGGCTCTGGAAACACCATATATTTT

size: -
D: -
V: TRBV28
J: TRBJ1-5
CDR3: CASRSQENQPQHF
DNA: TGTGCCAGCAGATCACAGGAGAATCAGCCCCAGCATTTT